This TCR beta chain was found in a study of regulatory T cells in long-lasting Graves disease. This clonotype was seen at least ten times. There are 16 residues in the CDR3. Trimming removed 0 bases at V and 4 bases at J, with 13 bases between. Germline lookup yields CDR1 LNHDA and CDR2 SQIVND (reference sequence). Time point noted: newly diagnosed GD, antithyroid drugs for less than 3 months. TCR sequences were obtained from RNA taken from PBMCs. TCR beta libraries were built with iRepertoire HTBI primers and Arm-PCR of CDR3 regions. TCRdb re-called the multiplex PCR reads through MiXCR, storing one row per CDR3 protein. This table holds roughly 500,000 distinct CDR3 sequences, about 14% found once. These data also formed part of another study, on T cells in Graves' hyperthyroidism and ophthalmopathy.

The sequence derives from a man younger than 45 with Graves disease. Specimen: peripheral blood mononuclear cells (PBMCs), collected at new diagnosis, from a patient treated with antithyroid drugs. The J gene is TRBJ1-5, the V gene TRBV19, with TRBD1 as a possible D gene (6 bases). In DNA form, the CDR3 reads TGTGCCAGTAGTATAGATAGGGAGGGGGAAAATCAGCCCCAGCATTTT. It yields the protein CASSIDREGENQPQHF.